The 24 T cell receptor beta chains below come from one sample, sequenced in a study of human T cells and chemical hapten exposure. The treatment is: therapeutic diphenylcyclopropenone sensitization with weekly scalp DPC. Individual cDNA molecules (in the library) carried attached unique molecular identifiers. Each CDR3 protein gets one entry after TCRdb re-called the reads with MiXCR. This table holds some 3,300 distinct CDR3 sequences, roughly 50% found once. Sequencing was performed on whole blood, taken before DPC sensitization or 2, 6, or about 24 weeks after (not recorded which). The receptors originated from an adult with alopecia areata. Some clones in this sample may be carry-over from other donors' samples. This table probably holds off-target reads from a library built for another chain.

V is TRBV7-6 and J is TRBJ2-1; no reliable D call. The V gene lost 3 bases and the J gene lost 7 bases, with 7 bases spanning the gap. The CDR3 sequence is 12 residues long. Per the germline V gene, CDR1 is SGHVS and CDR2 is FNYEAQ. The CDR3 spells CASSFSRNEQFF. The CDR3 DNA reads as TGTGCCAGCAGCTTCTCGAGGAATGAGCAGTTCTTC. The variable domain in full, completed from reference TRBV7-6 and TRBJ2-1, reads GAGVSQSPRYKVTKRGQDVALRCDPISGHVSLYWYRQALGQGPEFLTYFNYEAQQDKSGLPNDRFSAERPEGSISTLTIQRTEQRDSAMYRCASSFSRNEQFFGPGTRLTVL.

The J gene is TRBJ2-7, the V gene TRBV5-6; 12 nucleotides line up with TRBD2. V was pared by 5 bases and J by 4 bases, with 7 bases of the junction left unmatched. The germline CDR1 and CDR2 sequences are SGHDT and YYEEEE. CDR3 length: 15 residues. The CDR3 coding sequence is TGTGCCAGCAGTAGGACTAGCGGGGCGCTATACGAGCAGTACTTC. Translation: CASSRTSGALYEQYF.

The chain joins TRBV18 to TRBJ2-1; 10 nucleotides match TRBD2. This CDR3 spans 16 amino acids. Trimming at V came to 3 bases and at J to 8 bases, leaving 10 bases not matched to a gene. Germline loops: CDR1 KGHSH, CDR2 LQKENI. This chain's CDR3 is CASSPFGTSESDEQFF. CDR3 DNA: TGTGCCAGCTCACCCTTTGGGACTAGCGAGAGCGATGAGCAGTTCTTC.

The chain couples TRBV7-9 to TRBJ2-3, with a weak D call TRBD2 (6 bases). This CDR3 spans 14 amino acids. Germline V CDR1 and CDR2: SEHNR, FQNEAQ (reference sequence). V shed 1 base and J shed 6 bases, with 11 bases lying between them. The CDR3 sequence: CASSLGAGFDTQYF. The DNA of the CDR3 is TGTGCCAGCAGCTTAGGGGCGGGGTTTGATACGCAGTATTTT.

As regards this clonotype: A junction end diverges from the germline sequence, so it may reflect a read error. This chain uses TRBV7-3 with TRBJ2-5, with D perhaps matching TRBD1 or TRBD2 (5 bases each). This CDR3 comprises 14 residues. The germline CDR1 and CDR2 sequences are SGHTA and FQGTGA. The CDR3 loop reads CASSQSWDQETQYF. The CDR3, as DNA: TGTGCCAGCAGCCAAAGTTGGGACCAGGAGACCCAGTACTTC.

The chain has TRBV7-8 and TRBJ1-5; tentatively, D is TRBD1 (5 bases). Germline lookup yields CDR1 SGHVS and CDR2 FQNEAQ. Between the trimmed V and J ends, which lost 5 bases and 7 bases, there was a span of 12 bases. The CDR3 runs to 13 residues. CDR3 protein: CASSPRGDQPQHF. CDR3 in DNA: TGTGCCAGCAGCCCGAGAGGGGACCAGCCCCAGCATTTT.

The V call is TRBV5-1, the J call TRBJ2-3; the D gene is possibly TRBD1 (5 bases). Trimming stripped 0 bases from V and 2 bases from J, with 10 bases between. Germline V gene lookup returns CDR1 SGHRS and CDR2 YFSETQ. CDR3 length: 15 residues. In DNA, the CDR3 is TGCGCCAGCAGCTTGGGACAGTACCTCACAGATACGCAGTATTTT. Its protein is CASSLGQYLTDTQYF.

The chain recombines TRBV20-1 with TRBJ2-7, with D perhaps TRBD1 (6 bases). Germline V gene data show CDR1 as DFQATT and CDR2 as SNEGSKA (reference sequence). The length of the CDR3 is 16 residues. CDR3 sequence: CSAKPPDRTFSYEQYF. CDR3 DNA sequence: TGCAGCGCCAAACCCCCCGACAGGACCTTCTCCTACGAGCAGTACTTC.

The DNA for the CDR3 is TGTGCCAGCAGCCCACCGACGATAGACACCGGGGAGCTGTTTTTT. It encodes CASSPPTIDTGELFF. This chain links TRBV7-3 with TRBJ2-2, with D uncertain. This CDR3 is 15 amino acids long. V was shortened by 5 bases and J by 3 bases, with 13 bases between the two germline ends. Per the germline V gene, CDR1 is SGHTA and CDR2 is FQGTGA.

This clonotype has more than one count but fewer than ten. The chain couples TRBV7-9 to TRBJ2-2; D gene unclear. Trimming cost V 1 base and J 7 bases, with 4 bases left between them. The CDR3 contains 12 residues. The germline CDR1 and CDR2 sequences are SEHNR and FQNEAQ (reference sequence). The DNA for the CDR3 is TGTGCCAGCAGCTTAGGTCTCGGGGAGCTGTTTTTT. It yields the protein CASSLGLGELFF. Combining the CDR3 with reference TRBV7-9 and TRBJ2-2 gives the whole variable domain DTGVSQNPRHKITKRGQNVTFRCDPISEHNRLYWYRQTLGQGPEFLTYFQNEAQLEKSRLLSDRFSAERPKGSFSTLEIQRTEQGDSAMYLCASSLGLGELFFGEGSRLTVL.

This sequence joins TRBV11-1 and TRBJ2-7; 8 nucleotides align to TRBD1. V was clipped by 2 bases and J by 3 bases; unmatched bases: 6. Germline loops: CDR1 SGHAT, CDR2 FQDESV (reference sequence). The CDR3 is 15 residues long. The CDR3 region is CASSLTGTGYYEQYF. DNA for the CDR3: TGTGCCAGCAGCTTAACCGGGACAGGTTACTACGAGCAGTACTTC.

The V and J genes are TRBV4-2 and TRBJ2-4; 7 bases match TRBD2. CDR1 is LGHNA, CDR2 YNFKEQ, per germline. V shed 3 bases and J 6 bases; nucleotides not matched to a gene: 2. The length of the CDR3 is 13 residues. The CDR3 DNA reads TGTGCCAGCAGCCAGAGCGGGATAAACATTCAGTACTTC. Translating it yields CASSQSGINIQYF.

V is TRBV20-1 and J is TRBJ2-1; D is undetermined. The CDR3 consists of 13 residues. V was trimmed by 3 bases and J by 11 bases, leaving 17 bases between them. The germline V gene encodes CDR1 DFQATT and CDR2 SNEGSKA (reference sequence). The CDR3 loop is CSASGSIAPQQFF. The CDR3 DNA follows: TGCAGTGCTAGCGGCTCGATCGCCCCCCAGCAGTTCTTC.

There are a few counts of this clonotype. This sequence joins TRBV27 and TRBJ2-7; D might be TRBD2 (5 bases). The CDR3 sequence is 19 residues long. Germline CDR1 reads MNHEY; CDR2 reads SMNVEV (reference sequence). Trimming stripped 2 bases from V and 0 bases from J, with 23 bases between. CDR3 bases: TGTGCCAGCAGTTTACGCGGGCCGTCAGGACGCCTAAACTCCTACGAGCAGTACTTC. Its protein is CASSLRGPSGRLNSYEQYF.

There are a few counts of this clonotype. This sequence joins TRBV2 and TRBJ2-1, with 10 bases that match TRBD2. Trimming cost V 5 bases and J 2 bases; bases outside gene matches: 3. Per germline, CDR1 SNHLY and CDR2 FYNNEI. The CDR3 runs to 15 residues. The CDR3 bases are TGTGCCAGCAGTAAACTAGCGGGGACCTACAATGAGCAGTTCTTC. This codes for CASSKLAGTYNEQFF.

The rearrangement links TRBV10-2 to TRBJ2-5; 9 bases match TRBD2. CDR1 and CDR2 from the germline V gene are WSHSY and SAAADI. V dropped 8 bases and J dropped 6; count of bases not matched to a gene: 10. The CDR3 extends over 14 amino acids. CDR3 in amino acids: CASGRGLADQTQYF. In DNA form, the CDR3 reads TGCGCCAGCGGCCGGGGACTAGCCGATCAGACCCAGTACTTC.

J is TRBJ2-1 and V is TRBV4-1; TRBD2 aligns across 8 bases. The CDR3 runs to 15 residues. V shed 1 base, J shed 2 bases, and the junction held 1 base outside the gene matches. Germline V lookup: CDR1 MGHRA, CDR2 YSYEKL. CDR3 bases: TGCGCCAGCAGCCAAGGTAGCGGGACCTACAATGAGCAGTTCTTC. Protein sequence: CASSQGSGTYNEQFF.

The rearrangement uses TRBV30 and TRBJ2-1; tentative D call: TRBD2 (5 bases). Germline loops: CDR1 GTSNPN, CDR2 SVGIG (reference sequence). The CDR3 extends over 13 amino acids. The germline V and J ends were trimmed by 4 bases and 15 bases, with 22 bases remaining between them. The CDR3 spells CAWTFDATTSRFF. CDR3 DNA sequence: TGTGCCTGGACCTTCGACGCGACTACATCGAGGTTCTTC.

This chain uses TRBV20-1 with TRBJ2-5; TRBD2 matches 11 bases. The V gene's germline CDR1 is DFQATT and CDR2 SNEGSKA (reference sequence). CDR3 length: 17 residues. V shed 1 base and J 5 bases; nucleotides not matched to a gene: 12. The CDR3 region is CSARGASGGIGLETQYF. The CDR3 DNA follows: TGCAGTGCTAGAGGGGCTAGCGGGGGGATAGGTTTGGAGACCCAGTACTTC.

The table lists this clonotype with a count of one. The chain combines TRBV7-9 with TRBJ2-7, with a weak D call TRBD2 (5 bases). V was clipped by 5 bases and J by 7 bases, with 21 bases between them. Germline loops: CDR1 SEHNR, CDR2 FQNEAQ (reference sequence). CDR3 size: 15 residues. CDR3 residues: CASSTRTGILQEQYF. For the CDR3, the DNA is TGTGCCAGCAGCACGAGGACTGGAATACTACAGGAGCAGTACTTC.

This chain links TRBV28 with TRBJ2-7; tentative D call: TRBD1 (6 bases). Germline V gives CDR1 MDHEN, CDR2 SYDVKM. Trimming stripped 7 bases from V and 1 base from J, with 11 bases between. CDR3 length: 13 residues. CDR3 nucleotide sequence: TGTGCCAGCAAATGGGGGACATCCTACGAGCAGTACTTC. The encoded protein is CASKWGTSYEQYF.

This chain uses TRBV19 with TRBJ2-7; no firm D call. CDR1 is LNHDA and CDR2 is SQIVND in the germline V gene (reference sequence). CDR3 length: 16 amino acids. V was shortened by 5 bases and J by 0 bases, with 17 bases between the two germline ends. CDR3 bases: TGTGCCAGTAGTTATAGGCTCCGGTCTGACTCCTACGAGCAGTACTTC. It encodes CASSYRLRSDSYEQYF.

V is TRBV7-2 and J is TRBJ2-7; a possible D gene is TRBD1 (6 bases). CDR1 SGHTA and CDR2 FQGNSA come from the germline V gene. The CDR3 spans 15 residues. Trimming left V 0 bases short and J 4 bases short, with 13 bases between. The CDR3 loop reads CASSLASGHEYEQYF. For the CDR3, the DNA is TGTGCCAGCAGCTTAGCTTCGGGACACGAATACGAGCAGTACTTC.

The J gene is TRBJ2-7, the V gene TRBV30; D possibly corresponds to TRBD2 (5 bases). The CDR3 is made up of 13 amino acids. The V gene's germline CDR1 is GTSNPN and CDR2 SVGIG (reference sequence). The V gene lost 1 base and the J gene lost 0 bases, with 7 bases spanning the gap. The CDR3, as DNA: TGTGCCTGGAGTGGAGGGTCCTCCTACGAGCAGTACTTC. Translation: CAWSGGSSYEQYF.